This TCR beta chain was captured in a study of blood T cells in healthy people across ages. Findings and caveats of the study: Diversity was estimated from one million T cells, and these estimates were considered underestimates. Getting older went along with TCR beta diversity per million T cells dropping roughly linearly.

CDR3 length: 16 amino acids. From germline, CDR1 is MNHNY and CDR2 SVGAGI (reference sequence). For the second PCR, which ran for about 7 to 11 cycles, a sample-barcoded 5' primer and a J-beta primer mix were used. Any given sample supplied a minimum of 3 million CDR3-containing paired-end reads. MiXCR, applied by TCRdb to the 5' RACE reads, yields one record per CDR3 protein. In the table there are about 840,000 distinct CDR3 sequences, roughly 28% of which are singletons. As regards this clonotype: Its antigen is not known. Germline and junction disagree at one end, which may indicate a read error.

These same data were also listed under a study on T cells of mothers and their children. Per that study: Persisting microchimeric T cell clones went undetected.

This chain connects TRBV6-6 to TRBJ2-1, with TRBD2 matching 10 bases. Sequencing used blood. The source of this sequence is a woman between 35 and 50 years old in good health. DNA of the CDR3: TGTGCCAGCAATTACGTCCTTAGCGGGGGGCACAATGAGCAGTTCTTC. As protein: CASNYVLSGGHNEQFF.